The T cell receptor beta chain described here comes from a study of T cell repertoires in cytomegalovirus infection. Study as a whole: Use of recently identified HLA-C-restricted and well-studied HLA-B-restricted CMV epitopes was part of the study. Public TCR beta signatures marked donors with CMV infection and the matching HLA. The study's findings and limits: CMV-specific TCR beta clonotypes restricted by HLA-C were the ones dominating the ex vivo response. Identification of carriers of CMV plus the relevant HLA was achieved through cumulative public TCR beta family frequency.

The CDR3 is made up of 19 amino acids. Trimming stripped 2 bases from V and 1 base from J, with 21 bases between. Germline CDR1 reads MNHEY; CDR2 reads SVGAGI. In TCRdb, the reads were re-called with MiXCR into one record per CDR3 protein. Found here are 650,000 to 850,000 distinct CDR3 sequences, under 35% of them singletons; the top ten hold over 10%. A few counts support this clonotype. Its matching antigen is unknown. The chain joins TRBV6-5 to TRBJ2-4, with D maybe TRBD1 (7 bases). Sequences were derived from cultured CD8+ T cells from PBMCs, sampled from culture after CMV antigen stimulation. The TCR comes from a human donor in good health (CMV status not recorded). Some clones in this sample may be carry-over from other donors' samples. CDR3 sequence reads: CASSYVLDREDSAKNIQYF. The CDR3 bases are TGTGCCAGCAGTTACGTTTTAGACAGGGAGGATTCGGCCAAAAACATTCAGTACTTC.